This T cell receptor (beta chain) was retrieved from a study of blood T cells in healthy people across ages. Then a second PCR, running roughly 6 to 11 cycles, was carried out with a sample-barcoded 5' primer and a J-beta primer mix. TCRdb passed the 5' RACE reads through MiXCR, listing each CDR3 protein once. The sample comprises more than 900,000 distinct CDR3 sequences, about 23% of which are singletons, and approximately 0.75% rests with the top ten. Germline V gene lookup returns CDR1 MGHRA and CDR2 YSYEKL. The CDR3 covers 18 residues. This clonotype was seen a handful of times. Every sample gave at least 5 micrograms of total RNA when it was extracted. These sequences were also reported in another study, on T cells of mothers and their children. That report adds: The study recruited a few healthy Caucasian mothers and their six children as donors. Researchers report slightly higher, though non-significant, overlap in related mother-child pairs than in unrelated pairs. Nobody spotted any persistent microchimeric T cell clones.

The TCR sequence derives from a girl aged 2 to 10 in good health. The sample was blood. The V gene is TRBV4-1, the J gene TRBJ2-5; 7 bases match TRBD2. TRBJ2-1 matches the DNA end more closely, so the J call is doubtful. CDR3 residues: CASSQDLGLAGPNNEQFF. CDR3 nucleotide sequence: TGCGCCAGCAGCCAAGATCTCGGATTAGCGGGTCCTAACAATGAGCAGTTCTTC.